These T cell receptor beta chains were read from a single sample in a study of CD8+CD57+ T cells in acquired aplastic anemia. TCRdb reprocessed the reads with MiXCR, giving one entry per CDR3 protein. This table holds more than 150,000 distinct CDR3 sequences, 64% found once. Input material: sorted CD4+, CD8+, or CD8+CD57+ T cells (not recorded which) from PBMCs. The source of these receptors is a human donor with severe aplastic anemia or a healthy control (not recorded which). The CDR3 runs from the conserved cysteine through the conserved F or W. D genes are given only for firm matches. The size entry is marked missing in some rows and otherwise reads once, few, many or a size class.

>TRBV24-1|TRBD2|TRBJ2-7|-
CATSDTTSIYEQYF
TGTGCCACCAGTGACACGACTAGCATCTACGAGCAGTACTTC
>TRBV29-1|TRBD2|TRBJ2-5|-
CSPQAGGGAQYF
TGCAGCCCCCAGGCGGGAGGGGGAGCCCAGTACTTC
>TRBV6-1|TRBD2|TRBJ2-7|-
CASKRGSSYEQYF
TGTGCCAGCAAGCGGGGCAGCTCCTACGAGCAGTACTTC
>TRBV2|TRBD1|TRBJ2-7|many
CASIPNPGQGISEQYF
TGTGCCAGCATCCCGAACCCTGGACAGGGGATCAGCGAGCAGTACTTC
>TRBV19|TRBD2|TRBJ2-1|-
CASSPAGGSGNEQFF
TGTGCCAGTAGTCCCGCGGGAGGGTCCGGCAATGAGCAGTTCTTC
>TRBV24-1|-|TRBJ2-2|-
CATSEPDSDPSGELFF
TGTGCCACCAGTGAACCGGACAGCGATCCATCAGGGGAGCTGTTTTTT
>TRBV7-8|-|TRBJ2-7|few
CASSLGLGNEQYF
TGTGCCAGCAGCTTAGGACTGGGTAACGAGCAGTACTTC
>TRBV7-6|-|TRBJ2-7|-
CASSLGGSRAADYEQYF
TGTGCCAGCAGCTTAGGGGGATCAAGGGCGGCGGACTACGAGCAGTACTTC
>TRBV7-2|TRBD2|TRBJ2-7|-
CASSPRTSGYEQYF
TGTGCCAGCAGCCCACGGACTAGCGGGTACGAGCAGTACTTC
>TRBV12-3/TRBV12-4|-|TRBJ2-1|-
CASSRAVEQFF
TGTGCCAGCAGTCGAGCGGTGGAGCAGTTCTTC
>TRBV10-3|-|TRBJ1-2|-
CAIGRGVSDYGYTF
TGTGCCATCGGCAGGGGAGTGAGTGACTATGGCTACACCTTC
>TRBV5-8|-|TRBJ2-1|many
CASQGWGTYNEQFF
TGTGCCAGCCAGGGCTGGGGAACCTACAATGAGCAGTTCTTC
>TRBV6-4|-|TRBJ2-6|-
CASTFRTF
TGTGCCAGCACCTTCCGGACTTTC
>TRBV7-3|-|TRBJ2-1|few
CASEGSYNEQFF
TGTGCCAGCGAAGGAAGTTACAATGAGCAGTTCTTC
>TRBV7-2|TRBD1|TRBJ2-5|-
CASRRQGETQYF
TGTGCCAGCAGGAGACAGGGGGAGACCCAGTACTTC
>TRBV4-3|-|TRBJ2-2|many
CASSQDTVSGNTGELFF
TGCGCCAGCAGCCAAGATACTGTGAGCGGCAACACCGGGGAGCTGTTTTTT
>TRBV7-9|TRBD1|TRBJ2-2|many
CASSLGPGQGTGELFF
TGTGCCAGCAGCTTAGGCCCGGGACAGGGGACCGGGGAGCTGTTTTTT
>TRBV2|-|TRBJ2-7|-
CASYPTRVAFYEQYF
TGTGCCAGCTACCCGACCAGGGTGGCCTTCTACGAGCAGTACTTC
>TRBV20-1|TRBD2|TRBJ2-3|-
CSARHGLADNTDTQYF
TGCAGTGCTCGGCACGGACTAGCGGACAACACAGATACGCAGTATTTT
>TRBV9|TRBD2|TRBJ2-1|-
CASSTSGGTYNEQFF
TGTGCCAGCAGCACTAGCGGGGGGACCTACAATGAGCAGTTCTTC
>TRBV7-3|-|TRBJ2-5|-
CASSLFLRGSETQYF
TGTGCCAGCAGCTTATTTTTAAGGGGATCAGAGACCCAGTACTTC
>TRBV7-8|TRBD1|TRBJ1-5|-
CASSKWGGQVDNQPQHF
TGTGCCAGCAGCAAATGGGGGGGACAGGTCGACAATCAGCCCCAGCATTTT
>TRBV6-5|-|TRBJ2-2|-
CASTSGGELFF
TGTGCCAGCACCTCAGGCGGGGAGCTGTTTTTT
>TRBV19|-|TRBJ2-6|-
CASSLAGVLSGANVLTF
TGTGCCAGTAGTCTCGCCGGTGTACTCTCTGGGGCCAACGTCCTGACTTTC
>TRBV12-3/TRBV12-4|-|TRBJ2-7|few
CASSPAYEQYF
TGTGCCAGCAGCCCTGCCTACGAGCAGTACTTC
>TRBV20-1|TRBD1|TRBJ2-5|-
CSAKPMTGGYGYQETQYF
TGCAGTGCTAAACCGATGACAGGGGGCTATGGCTACCAAGAGACCCAGTACTTC
>TRBV20-1|-|TRBJ2-3|-
CSARDTGPSTDTQYF
TGCAGTGCTAGAGATACCGGGCCTAGCACAGATACGCAGTATTTT
>TRBV11-2|-|TRBJ1-1|many
CASSLVGAGTEAFF
TGTGCCAGCAGCTTAGTGGGTGCGGGTACTGAAGCTTTCTTT
>TRBV4-2|TRBD2|TRBJ2-7|-
CASSQASGGPYEQYF
TGTGCCAGCAGCCAGGCCAGCGGGGGGCCCTACGAGCAGTACTTC
>TRBV20-1|-|TRBJ2-1|-
CSARDERNERFF
TGCAGTGCTAGAGATGAGCGGAATGAGCGGTTCTTC
>TRBV24-1|-|TRBJ1-3|once
CATSDFAGAQRPIYF
TGTGCCACCAGTGATTTCGCGGGGGCCCAACGCCCCATATATTTT
>TRBV24-1|TRBD1|TRBJ2-3|once
CATSVGTGTDTQYF
TGTGCCACCAGTGTTGGGACAGGCACAGATACGCAGTATTTT
>TRBV6-4|TRBD2|TRBJ2-7|once
CASSDGGAYEQYF
TGTGCCAGCAGTGACGGGGGGGCCTACGAGCAGTACTTC
>TRBV12-3/TRBV12-4|TRBD1|TRBJ1-1|many
CASSQSGGAAEAFF
TGTGCCAGCAGCCAATCAGGGGGCGCCGCTGAAGCTTTCTTT
>TRBV2|TRBD1|TRBJ2-7|-
CASSGKGAAKYF
TGTGCCAGCAGCGGTAAGGGGGCGGCCAAGTACTTC
>TRBV7-6|-|TRBJ1-1|-
CASSLEGVEAFF
TGTGCCAGCAGCTTGGAGGGGGTTGAAGCTTTCTTT
>TRBV24-1|-|TRBJ1-1|-
CATSKNTEAFF
TGTGCCACCAGTAAGAACACTGAAGCTTTCTTT
>TRBV20-1|TRBD2|TRBJ2-7|-
CSARAGLAGGYEQYF
TGCAGTGCTAGAGCAGGACTAGCGGGAGGGTACGAGCAGTACTTC
>TRBV7-8|-|TRBJ1-1|once
CASSLGPAWNTEAFF
TGTGCCAGCAGCTTAGGTCCGGCTTGGAACACTGAAGCTTTCTTT
>TRBV20-1|TRBD1|TRBJ1-6|-
CSARDRQGSGSPLHF
TGCAGTGCTAGAGATCGACAGGGTAGTGGTTCACCCCTCCACTTT
>TRBV20-1|-|TRBJ1-1|-
CSATRESGAFF
TGCAGTGCTACCCGGGAATCGGGTGCTTTCTTT
>TRBV2|-|TRBJ2-2|few
CASSEELRGTGELFF
TGTGCCAGCAGTGAGGAGTTAAGGGGCACCGGGGAGCTGTTTTTT
>TRBV4-1|-|TRBJ1-1|-
CASSQDEGVDTEAFF
TGCGCCAGCAGCCAAGATGAGGGGGTAGACACTGAAGCTTTCTTT
>TRBV7-2|-|TRBJ2-7|-
CASSLGAAVEQYF
TGTGCCAGCAGCTTAGGAGCGGCAGTCGAGCAGTACTTC
>TRBV2|-|TRBJ1-5|-
CASSSSSGVPQHF
TGTGCCAGCAGTTCGTCGAGCGGTGTGCCCCAGCATTTT